The clone carrying this TCR beta chain was counted between two and nine times. This record belongs to a study of cytomegalovirus exposure and HLA in healthy donors. In germline, CDR1 is MDHEN, CDR2 SYDVKM. The CDR3 is 14 amino acids. V lost 4 bases and J 3 bases, leaving 12 bases between the germline ends. PCR was performed using 60 Vbeta and 13 Jbeta primers. Sequencing used immunoSEQ multiplex PCR; TCRdb keeps in-frame clones, though not all of them. Of 150,000 to 200,000 clones in the sample, around 78% were seen once. Sequencing was performed on PBMCs. The TCR originated in a woman in her thirties or forties in good health and CMV-seronegative. This chain uses TRBV28 with TRBJ1-1; D gene uncertain. CDR3 in DNA: TGTGCCAGCAGTTCCGGCGGGGTGCACACTGAAGCTTTCTTT. Residues: CASSSGGVHTEAFF.